This T cell receptor (beta chain) came from a study of blood T cell repertoires in COVID-19 (dated by TCRdb to about 2020). With regard to the full study: Samples from collaborators originated in the United States, Italy and Spain and spanned both the acute and convalescent phases of COVID-19. The prospective study material was composed of cDNA or gDNA derived from T cells, B-cell-depleted T cells, or PBMCs. Subjects who had been exposed to COVID-19, were actively infected with it, or had recovered from it provided the deeply sampled blood TCRbeta repertoires that made up the dataset. The repertoires were released in a freely available public database meant as a resource for research on the immune response to SARS-CoV-2. The samples were drawn from the first 160 participants of the ongoing ImmuneRACE study and from 950 to 1,500 subjects provided by 6 global collaborators. A de-identified subject ID, COVID-19 status, age in years and sex were almost always included in the sample metadata. Where available, HLA class I and class II types were taken from metadata supplied by the sample provider and were not determined by assay-based typing.

TCRbeta CDR3 regions were amplified from genomic DNA by means of the immunoSEQ Assay, a bias-controlled multiplex PCR. In the source study's methods: Within the assay, amplification of reference gene primers was used to estimate how many nucleated cells each sample contained. To quantify the absolute abundance of each unique TCRbeta CDR3 rearrangement, sequence reads were collapsed and filtered. For each sample, productive Simpson clonality was calculated as the square root of Simpson's diversity index over productive rearrangements. The table comes from immuneACCESS by way of TCRdb, which keeps in-frame sequences with V and J called. Part of the clones is missing from these tables; in studies checked, under half for an unresolved V gene and the rest for unknown reasons. The DNA gave D and trimming, while V, J and clone size come from that table. The sample table holds about 33,000 clones, of which 65% to 90% were seen once. The top ten hold about 6.4% of the sample.

The germline V and J ends show losses of 7 bases and 3 bases respectively, and no gene match explains 6 bases of the junction. CDR3 length: 14 amino acids, cysteine to phenylalanine. Just the 42-base CDR3 DNA is kept, in frame starting at base 1. CDR1 and CDR2 are read off the germline V gene as SQVTM and ANQGSEA. Concerning this clone: Which antigen it targets is not known. Per-nucleotide qualities are absent, and no much larger clonotype sits a single base away.

The collaborating institutions used their own protocols to collect whole blood in K2EDTA tubes. For TCRbeta analysis, collaborators shipped samples as frozen whole blood, isolated PBMCs, or DNA extracted from either of those sample types. Here is what the overall study found, with its caveats: Clinical and demographic metadata were provided uncurated, with the amount varying by source and participant.

In this chain, TRBV29-1 is recombined with TRBJ2-3; 11 middle bases align to TRBD2. Material for sequencing was peripheral blood. The clonotype comes from a man aged 55 to 70 with active COVID-19. The nucleotide sequence reads as follows: TGCAGCGCTAGCGGGAGGTCTGATACAGATACGCAGTATTTT. Translated, this gives CSASGRSDTDTQYF.